This TCR beta chain emerged from a study of cytomegalovirus exposure and HLA in healthy donors. The PCR was carried out with 60 Vbeta primers and 13 Jbeta primers. This table comes from immunoSEQ multiplex PCR, and its TCRdb copy is limited to in-frame clones, with some not included. The sample includes roughly 230,000 clones, more than 75% of them seen just once. Notes on this clone: Its antigen remains unknown.

Study-wide points: Later genetic work tied a missense DCLRE1C variant to beta-chain V and J trimming. Clonal expansion, a later analysis showed, was greater in HLA-associated TCR beta chains than in equally common others. In vitro, three CMV-associated chains proved specific for CMV antigens. Presence/absence analyses supposed approximately even sequencing depth among donors.

Losses at the gene ends were 4 bases for V and 5 bases for J; bases not matched to a gene: 7. The germline gives CDR1 SGDLS, CDR2 YYNGEE. The CDR3 contains 14 residues. The gene calls are TRBV9 and TRBJ2-7; 9 nucleotides match TRBD2. The specimen sequenced was PBMCs. This TCR was recovered from a girl aged 2 to 10 in good health and CMV-seronegative. CDR3 nucleotides: TGTGCCAGCAGCCCGCGGGGGGGCTACAACGAGCAGTACTTC. Translated, it gives CASSPRGGYNEQYF.